These 19 T cell receptor beta chains originate from one sample sequenced in a study of control samples from healthy donors and cancer patients (TCRdb year 2020). Library prep was done by the immunoSEQ multiplex PCR assay. TCRdb obtained this table from immuneACCESS and retained in-frame rearrangements with V and J assigned. These tables miss some clones; where compared with another copy, unresolved V genes account for less than half of the shortfall, and the remainder is unexplained. This sample lists 100,000 to 150,000 clones; around 94% were detected once. The top ten clones comprise around 0.6% of the sample. Sample: PBMCs. All receptors derive from an elderly man with head and neck cancer.

The V gene is TRBV14, the J gene TRBJ2-7; 9 bases are a match to TRBD1. Unmatched junction bases numbered 5, after V lost 5 bases and J lost 3 bases. The length of the CDR3 is 14 residues. CDR1 and CDR2 from the germline V gene are SGHDN and FVKESK. CDR3 bases: TGTGCCAGCAGCAAGGACAGGGGAAGCTACGAGCAGTACTTC. Encoded protein: CASSKDRGSYEQYF.

This chain links TRBV19 with TRBJ1-4; TRBD1 aligns across 7 bases. This CDR3 is built from 14 residues. Germline V lookup: CDR1 LNHDA, CDR2 SQIVND (reference sequence). The J segment lost 8 bases and the V segment lost 10 bases, leaving 13 bases of the junction unmatched. CDR3 protein: CATQGGSGDEKLFF. The CDR3 region has the DNA TGTGCCACCCAAGGGGGCTCAGGGGACGAAAAACTGTTTTTT.

The V and J genes are TRBV4-3 and TRBJ1-4, with a weak D call TRBD1 (5 bases). V was clipped by 2 bases and J by 5 bases, with 18 bases between them. CDR1 and CDR2 (germline): LGHNA, YSLEER. The CDR3 has 17 amino acids. CDR3 DNA: TGCGCCAGCAGCCAAAAAAGGGGCGGGTTCGGGAATGAAAAACTGTTTTTT. This codes for CASSQKRGGFGNEKLFF.

This clone has a single count. The rearrangement links TRBV5-1 to TRBJ2-7; 9 positions agree with TRBD2. CDR3 size: 15 residues. The V gene's germline CDR1 is SGHRS and CDR2 YFSETQ. With 3 bases clipped from V and 0 bases from J, the junction kept 4 bases outside the gene matches. The CDR3 here is CASSSSGDSSYEQYF. CDR3 DNA sequence: TGCGCCAGCAGCTCTAGCGGGGATAGCTCCTACGAGCAGTACTTC.

The rearrangement links TRBV7-9 to TRBJ1-2, with unresolved D. Germline V CDR1 and CDR2: SEHNR, FQNEAQ (reference sequence). The length of the CDR3 is 13 residues. V was cut by 7 bases and J by 6 bases, with 15 bases left in between. Here the CDR3 DNA reads TGTGCCAGCACCCAAACGGGGTTTAATGGCTACACCTTC. It is translated as CASTQTGFNGYTF.

The chain links TRBV3-1 (or the pseudogene TRBV3-2) to TRBJ2-7; 8 nucleotides match TRBD2. The germline gives CDR1 LGHDT, CDR2 YNNKEL (reference sequence). This CDR3 spans 15 amino acids. V trimming: 3 bases; J trimming: 4 bases; junction bases outside the gene matches: 8. Here the CDR3 DNA reads TGTGCCAGCAGCCACCTCCGGGGGGGCAAGTACGAGCAGTACTTC. It encodes CASSHLRGGKYEQYF.

The chain links TRBV25-1 to TRBJ2-5; D remains ambiguous. V lost 4 bases and J 2 bases, leaving 8 bases between the germline ends. This CDR3 is built from 13 residues. Germline V lookup: CDR1 MGHDK, CDR2 SYGVNS. CDR3 sequence: CASSVGRQETQYF. The CDR3 DNA reads as TGTGCCAGCAGTGTAGGCAGGCAAGAGACCCAGTACTTC. Combining the CDR3 with reference TRBV25-1 and TRBJ2-5 gives the whole variable domain EADIYQTPRYLVIGTGKKITLECSQTMGHDKMYWYQQDPGMELHLIHYSYGVNSTEKGDLSSESTVSRIRTEHFPLTLESARPSHTSQYLCASSVGRQETQYFGPGTRLLVL.

The rearrangement uses TRBV9 and TRBJ2-1; 9 bases are a match to TRBD2. After removal of 0 bases from V and 4 bases from J, the junction contained 5 bases not matched to a gene. The germline V gene has CDR1 SGDLS and CDR2 YYNGEE. This CDR3 region has 16 residues. The CDR3 nucleotides are TGTGCCAGCAGCGTAGGCGGGGGGGGACCGTACAATGAGCAGTTCTTC. It is translated as CASSVGGGGPYNEQFF.

J is TRBJ1-5 and V is TRBV7-9, with a weak D call TRBD1 (5 bases). Trimming shortened V by 5 bases and J by 2 bases, and 10 bases separated the two germline ends. The CDR3 is 14 residues long. CDR1 and CDR2 (germline): SEHNR, FQNEAQ (reference sequence). The CDR3 protein is CASSPDSGNQPQHF. The CDR3, as DNA: TGTGCCAGCAGCCCCGACAGCGGCAATCAGCCCCAGCATTTT.

Here the CDR3 DNA reads TGTGCCAGCAGCCAAGACGGAGGGGGGGACTACACCTTC. Translating it yields CASSQDGGGDYTF. The chain has TRBV3-1 (or the pseudogene TRBV3-2) and TRBJ1-2, with D possibly TRBD1 on 6 matching bases. This CDR3 comprises 13 residues. With 0 bases removed from V and 10 bases from J, the gap between germline ends came to 12 bases. Per germline, CDR1 LGHDT and CDR2 YNNKEL (reference sequence).

The V call is TRBV9, the J call TRBJ2-5; the match to TRBD1 covers 7 bases. This CDR3 has 15 amino acids. V lost 0 bases, J lost 3 bases, and 5 bases stayed unmatched. Germline V CDR1 and CDR2: SGDLS, YYNGEE. In DNA, the CDR3 is TGTGCCAGCAGCGTAGGCCCAGGGGGAAAAGAGACCCAGTACTTC. As protein: CASSVGPGGKETQYF.

The V call is TRBV9, the J call TRBJ2-2; 12 bases are shared with TRBD2. CDR3 size: 18 residues. CDR1 SGDLS and CDR2 YYNGEE come from the germline V gene. Germline trimming cut 0 bases from V and 3 bases from J; bases unmatched to any gene: 6. CDR3 loop: CASSVGTSGIGDTGELFF. DNA of the CDR3: TGTGCCAGCAGCGTAGGGACTAGCGGGATTGGAGACACCGGGGAGCTGTTTTTT.

V usage is TRBV12-3 or TRBV12-4 and J usage is TRBJ2-3; 13 nucleotides line up with TRBD2. This CDR3 region has 13 residues. V gave up 8 bases and J gave up 5 bases; unmatched junction bases: 1. In DNA, the CDR3 is TGTGCCAGCCGGACTAGCGGGAGAGATACGCAGTATTTT. This translates into CASRTSGRDTQYF.

The rearrangement joins TRBV7-2 to TRBJ2-7, with 8 bases aligning to TRBD2. The V segment lost 6 bases and the J segment 2 bases; nucleotides outside the gene matches: 9. The CDR3 spans 15 residues. Per germline, CDR1 SGHTA and CDR2 FQGNSA. The CDR3 DNA is TGTGCCAGCAGACGCGGGGGGTCAGACCCCTACGAGCAGTACTTC. As protein: CASRRGGSDPYEQYF.

The table lists this clone with a few counts. The CDR3 nucleotides are TGTGCCATCAGTGATACAGAGCAGCCCCAGCATTTT. Its translation: CAISDTEQPQHF. This sequence joins TRBV10-3 and TRBJ1-5; no clear D. The CDR3 is made up of 12 amino acids. Trimming left V 3 bases short and J 7 bases short, with 7 bases between. CDR1 and CDR2 (germline): ENHRY, SYGVKD.

V is TRBV2 and J is TRBJ1-1, with no clear D. The V gene's germline CDR1 is SNHLY and CDR2 FYNNEI. V gave up 8 bases and J gave up 8 bases, with 12 bases separating them. This CDR3 is built from 11 residues. The CDR3 loop is CASEASLEAFF. The CDR3 DNA follows: TGTGCCAGCGAAGCGTCTTTAGAAGCTTTCTTT.

This chain uses TRBV10-3 with TRBJ1-1; TRBD1 matches at 9 bases. Germline CDR1 ENHRY, CDR2 SYGVKD. The trim removed 11 bases at V and 1 base at J, leaving 5 bases unmatched. The CDR3 covers 13 residues. CDR3 in amino acids: CAAATGGNTEAFF. The CDR3 DNA reads TGTGCCGCGGCGACAGGGGGGAACACTGAAGCTTTCTTT.

This chain uses TRBV7-2 with TRBJ2-7; 7 bases agree with TRBD2. V gave up 3 bases and J gave up 0 bases; unmatched junction bases: 5. Germline values: CDR1 SGHTA, CDR2 FQGNSA. The CDR3 covers 15 residues. The CDR3 DNA reads as TGTGCCAGCAGCTTCCGGGGGGAGGGCTCCTACGAGCAGTACTTC. As protein: CASSFRGEGSYEQYF.

The gene calls are TRBV6-5 and TRBJ2-2; D is unclear. This CDR3 comprises 11 residues. Germline V gives CDR1 MNHEY, CDR2 SVGAGI. Trimming took off 6 bases at V and 6 bases at J, with 5 bases between the two ends. The CDR3 coding sequence is TGTGCCAGCAGAGGACCCGGGGAGCTGTTTTTT. It translates to CASRGPGELFF.